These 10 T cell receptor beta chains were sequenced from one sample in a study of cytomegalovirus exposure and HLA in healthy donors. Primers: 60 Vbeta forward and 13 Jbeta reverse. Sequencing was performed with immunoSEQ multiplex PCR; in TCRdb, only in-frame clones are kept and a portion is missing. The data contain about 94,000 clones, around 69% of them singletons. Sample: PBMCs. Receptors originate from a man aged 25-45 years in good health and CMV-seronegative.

CDR3 DNA: TGTGCCACCAAACGGGAGGCCTCCTACAATGAGCAGTTCTTC. Encoded protein: CATKREASYNEQFF. This sequence joins TRBV6-4 and TRBJ2-1; 7 bases agree with TRBD2. The CDR3 is 14 amino acids. The J segment lost 0 bases and the V segment lost 10 bases, leaving 6 bases of the junction unmatched. Germline assignment: CDR1 MRHNA and CDR2 SNTAGT.

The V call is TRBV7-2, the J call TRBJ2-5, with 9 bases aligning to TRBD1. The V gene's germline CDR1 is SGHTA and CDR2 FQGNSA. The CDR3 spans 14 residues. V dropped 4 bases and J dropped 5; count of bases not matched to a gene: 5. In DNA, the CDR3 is TGTGCCAGCAGCTCGGGACAGGGACGGGAGACCCAGTACTTC. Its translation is CASSSGQGRETQYF.

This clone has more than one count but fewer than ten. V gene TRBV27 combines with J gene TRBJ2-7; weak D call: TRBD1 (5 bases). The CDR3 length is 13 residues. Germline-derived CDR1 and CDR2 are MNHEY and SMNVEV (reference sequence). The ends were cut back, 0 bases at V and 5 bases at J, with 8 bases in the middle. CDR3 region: CASSLSGVNEQYF. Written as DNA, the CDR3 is TGTGCCAGCAGTTTATCAGGGGTAAACGAGCAGTACTTC.

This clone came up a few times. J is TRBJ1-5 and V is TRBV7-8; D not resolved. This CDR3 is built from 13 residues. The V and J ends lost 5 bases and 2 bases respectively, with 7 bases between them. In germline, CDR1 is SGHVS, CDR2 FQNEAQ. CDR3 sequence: CASSRRGNQPQHF. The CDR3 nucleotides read TGTGCCAGCAGCAGGAGAGGCAATCAGCCCCAGCATTTT.

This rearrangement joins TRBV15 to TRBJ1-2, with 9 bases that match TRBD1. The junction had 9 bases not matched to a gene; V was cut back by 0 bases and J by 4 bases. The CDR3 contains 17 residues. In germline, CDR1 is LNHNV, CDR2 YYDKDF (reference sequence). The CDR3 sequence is CATSRDKGQGFLYGYTF. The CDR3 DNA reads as TGTGCCACCAGCAGAGATAAGGGACAGGGCTTTCTCTATGGCTACACCTTC.

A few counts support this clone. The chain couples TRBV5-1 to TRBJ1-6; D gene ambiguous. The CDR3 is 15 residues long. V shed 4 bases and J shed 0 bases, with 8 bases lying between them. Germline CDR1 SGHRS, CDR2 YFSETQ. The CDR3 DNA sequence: TGCGCCAGCAGCGAGGAGAGCTCCTATAATTCACCCCTCCACTTT. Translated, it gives CASSEESSYNSPLHF.

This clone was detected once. CDR3 amino acids: CASSFGGTPLEQYF. The CDR3 region has the DNA TGCGCCAGCAGCTTCGGGGGTACCCCGCTTGAGCAGTACTTC. V is TRBV5-1 and J is TRBJ2-7; D may be TRBD2 (6 bases). This CDR3 contains 14 residues. With 2 bases removed from V and 7 bases from J, the gap between germline ends came to 16 bases. The germline gives CDR1 SGHRS, CDR2 YFSETQ.

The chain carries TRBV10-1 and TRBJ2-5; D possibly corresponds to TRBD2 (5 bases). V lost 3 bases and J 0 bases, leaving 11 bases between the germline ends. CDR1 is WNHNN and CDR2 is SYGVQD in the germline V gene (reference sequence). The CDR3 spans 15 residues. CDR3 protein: CASSDIRGYQETQYF. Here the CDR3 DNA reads TGCGCCAGCAGTGATATCCGGGGATACCAAGAGACCCAGTACTTC.

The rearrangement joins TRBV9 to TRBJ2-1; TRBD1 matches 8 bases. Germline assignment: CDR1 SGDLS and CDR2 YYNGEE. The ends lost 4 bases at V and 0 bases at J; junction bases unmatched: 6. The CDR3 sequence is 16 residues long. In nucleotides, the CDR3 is TGTGCCAGCAGCATTCAGACAGGGGCCTCCTACAATGAGCAGTTCTTC. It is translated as CASSIQTGASYNEQFF.

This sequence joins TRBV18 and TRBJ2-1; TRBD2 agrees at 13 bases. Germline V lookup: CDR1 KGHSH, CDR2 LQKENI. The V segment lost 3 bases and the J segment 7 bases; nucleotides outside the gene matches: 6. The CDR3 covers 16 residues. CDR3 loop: CASSPRLAGGRNEQFF. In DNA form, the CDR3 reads TGTGCCAGCTCACCCCGACTAGCGGGAGGAAGAAATGAGCAGTTCTTC.